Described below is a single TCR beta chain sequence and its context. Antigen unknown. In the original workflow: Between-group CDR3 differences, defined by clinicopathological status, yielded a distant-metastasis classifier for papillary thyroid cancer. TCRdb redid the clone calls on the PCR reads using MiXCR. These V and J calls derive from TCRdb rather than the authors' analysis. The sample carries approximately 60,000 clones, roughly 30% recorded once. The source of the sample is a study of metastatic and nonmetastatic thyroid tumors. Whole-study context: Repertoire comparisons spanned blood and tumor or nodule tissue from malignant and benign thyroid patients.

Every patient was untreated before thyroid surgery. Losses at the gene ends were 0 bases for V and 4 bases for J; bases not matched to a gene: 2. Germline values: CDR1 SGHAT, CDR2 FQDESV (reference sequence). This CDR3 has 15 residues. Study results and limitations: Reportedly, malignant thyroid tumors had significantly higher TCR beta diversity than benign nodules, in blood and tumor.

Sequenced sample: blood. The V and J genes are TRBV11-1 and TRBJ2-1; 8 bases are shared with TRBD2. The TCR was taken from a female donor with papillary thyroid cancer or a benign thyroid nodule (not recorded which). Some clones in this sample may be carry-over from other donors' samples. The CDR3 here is CASSLAAGGYNEQFF. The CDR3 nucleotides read TGTGCCAGCAGCTTAGCGGCGGGAGGATACAATGAGCAGTTCTTC.